This TCR beta chain derives from a study of post-analysis software for immune sequencing data (dated by TCRdb to about 2015). Notes on the research overall: Relapsing-remitting, secondary progressive and progressive-relapsing multiple sclerosis were recorded as disease courses, and subtype annotation was lacking for some patients. Patient repertoires were compared against roughly 11 previously published healthy control repertoires from donors aged roughly 6 to 26 years. A subset of samples was prepared in parallel using single-end sample barcoding, then pooled and co-amplified after Illumina adapter ligation.

TCR beta repertoires were profiled from peripheral blood of roughly 13 young patients with multiple sclerosis to demonstrate the VDJtools post-analysis software. The patients with multiple sclerosis were children and adolescents between roughly 6 and 15 years of age. Libraries were made using PCR. For sequencing, an Illumina HiSeq 2500 was employed. To reduce PCR and sequencing biases, unique molecular identifiers were built into the TCR beta cDNA libraries. Roughly 500,000 cDNA molecules were obtained for every 1 to 10 million input T cells, so each molecule roughly corresponded to one T cell. Patient libraries were prepared and sequenced with the same protocol used for the earlier healthy control dataset. Samples belonging to the same batch were prepared together, multiplexed and sequenced on a shared HiSeq lane. The original methods were these. Raw barcoded reads were processed with MIGEC, discarding single-read molecular identifier groups before consensus assembly and CDR3 extraction. Clonotype tables were post-analysed with VDJtools, and diversity was normalized by down-sampling all datasets to the smallest sample size. In repertoire overlap clustering, CDR3 amino acid sequences, but not nucleotide sequences, were matched to correct batch-related cross-sample contamination. Using fastp at Q25 and MiXCR, TCRdb reprocessed the public reads and kept productive beta chains. Entries are consolidated by CDR3 protein sequence, retaining the most common genes and DNA. The V and J calls shown here were made by TCRdb, not taken from the authors' results. This sample is represented by about 540,000 distinct CDR3 sequences; approximately 34% of them were singletons. Of the sample, approximately 6% is held by the ten largest clones.

The paper as a whole reports these results and caveats: The control group was slightly older than the multiple sclerosis patient group. Multiple sclerosis patients had significantly lower normalized Chao1 diversity than controls, a result that suggests substantial peripheral T-cell clonal expansion. Roughly 5 TRBV segments, including TRBV5-6, TRBV5-1 and TRBV20-1, were significantly more frequent in patients than controls. When samples were clustered directly using the F measure, samples prepared in the same batch co-clustered strongly, which prompted a batch-effect correction.

Including cysteine and phenylalanine, the CDR3 has 14 amino acids. CDR3 DNA is the only sequence kept; it has 42 bases, read in frame from the first base. From a lookup of the germline V gene, CDR1 and CDR2 are SGHRS and YFSETQ. To note about this clonotype: Its antigen remains unidentified. Base qualities were left out, and no much larger clone turns up one base away.

The chain links TRBV5-1 with TRBJ2-7, and TRBD2 may be the D gene, going by 5 matching bases. The DNA end is a closer match to TRBJ2-5, so the J assignment may be wrong. Sequencing was done on a sample of blood. This sequence was found in a girl between 2 and 17 years old with multiple sclerosis. The bases are TGCGCCAGCAGCCCTCCCGGGGTTGAGGAGACCCAGTACTTC. The translation is CASSPPGVEETQYF.